Listed below are T cell receptor beta chains from one sample, sequenced in a study of T cells in localized non-small cell lung cancer. Only in-frame clones appear in the TCRdb table, and some are missing; sequencing was by immunoSEQ multiplex PCR. The sample has about 59,000 clones, more than 85% seen once. The sequencing used peripheral blood, collected before any cancer treatment. The receptor source for this set is a man aged 35-69 years with stage I lung adenocarcinoma. Each CDR3 is given with its conserved first and last residue. Fields, in order: J gene, D gene, V gene, clone size, CDR3 protein, CDR3 DNA. The D gene is left open where the match is weak. Where a row states a size, it is once, few, many or the class of an expanded clone; other rows omit it.

>TRBJ1-2|TRBD1|TRBV28|-
CASSPGQGAGGYTF
TGTGCCAGCAGTCCCGGACAGGGGGCAGGGGGCTACACCTTC
>TRBJ1-6|-|TRBV7-9|-
CASSDREGKSSYNSPLHF
TGTGCCAGCAGCGATCGGGAGGGAAAGAGCTCCTATAATTCACCCCTCCACTTT
>TRBJ2-2|-|TRBV7-3|-
CASSEKAGHYTGELFF
TGTGCCAGCAGCGAAAAGGCCGGACATTACACCGGGGAGCTGTTTTTT
>TRBJ2-1|TRBD2|TRBV18|-
CASSPSGSVGEQFF
TGTGCCAGCTCACCGAGCGGGAGTGTTGGTGAGCAGTTCTTC
>TRBJ2-3|TRBD2|TRBV11-2|-
CVSAWAGGGTDTQYF
TGTGTCTCAGCATGGGCGGGAGGGGGCACAGATACGCAGTATTTT
>TRBJ2-7|-|TRBV19|-
CASSIESSTYEQYF
TGTGCCAGTAGTATTGAATCTTCGACCTACGAGCAGTACTTC
>TRBJ2-1|TRBD2|TRBV28|-
CASSSGRAGYYYNEQFF
TGTGCCAGCAGTAGCGGGAGGGCCGGTTACTACTACAATGAGCAGTTCTTC
>TRBJ1-2|-|TRBV19|-
CASSDASDYGYTF
TGTGCCAGTAGCGACGCCTCTGACTATGGCTACACCTTC
>TRBJ2-7|-|TRBV11-2|-
CASSFTGEQYF
TGTGCCAGCAGCTTCACAGGGGAGCAGTACTTC
>TRBJ2-2|TRBD1|TRBV27|-
CASSQQGHGELFF
TGTGCCAGCAGTCAACAGGGGCACGGGGAGCTGTTTTTT
>TRBJ2-5|-|TRBV28|-
CASSLVLQETQYF
TGTGCCAGCAGCCTCGTATTACAAGAGACCCAGTACTTC
>TRBJ2-1|-|TRBV5-6|-
CASSFTGDEQFF
TGTGCCAGCAGCTTCACAGGAGATGAGCAGTTCTTC
>TRBJ2-7|TRBD2|TRBV7-2|-
CASSPRRLAREQYF
TGTGCCAGCAGCCCCCGTCGACTAGCCCGCGAGCAGTACTTC
>TRBJ2-7|TRBD1|TRBV4-1|-
CASSNPTGSDEQYF
TGCGCCAGCAGCAATCCGACAGGGTCGGACGAGCAGTACTTC
>TRBJ2-1|TRBD2|TRBV19|-
CASSRGLAGGISYNEQFF
TGTGCCAGTAGTAGGGGACTAGCGGGAGGGATTTCCTACAATGAGCAGTTCTTC
>TRBJ1-1|TRBD1|TRBV5-1|-
CASSLATGGTEAFF
TGCGCCAGCAGCTTGGCCACAGGGGGCACTGAAGCTTTCTTT
>TRBJ1-5|-|TRBV5-1|-
CASSLAGNQPQHF
TGCGCCAGCAGCTTGGCAGGCAATCAGCCCCAGCATTTT
>TRBJ2-6|-|TRBV5-5|-
CASSPDGGRSGANVLTF
TGTGCCAGCAGCCCCGACGGAGGACGCTCTGGGGCCAACGTCCTGACTTTC
>TRBJ1-1|-|TRBV5-1|-
CASSFRTHTEAFF
TGCGCCAGCAGCTTTCGCACCCACACTGAAGCTTTCTTT
>TRBJ1-2|TRBD1|TRBV30|-
CAWSPGTGGSTF
TGTGCCTGGAGTCCCGGGACAGGGGGCAGCACCTTC
>TRBJ2-3|-|TRBV6-1|-
CASSEYPDYSRAVDTQYF
TGTGCCAGCAGTGAATACCCGGACTACTCTCGTGCTGTGGATACGCAGTATTTT
>TRBJ2-4|-|TRBV20-1|-
CSAGNYNIQYF
TGCAGTGCTGGGAATTATAACATTCAGTACTTC
>TRBJ1-1|-|TRBV6-5|-
CATAGSGTEAFF
TGTGCCACCGCGGGGAGCGGCACTGAAGCTTTCTTT
>TRBJ2-5|-|TRBV9|-
CASSTHQGTETQYF
TGTGCCAGCAGCACCCATCAGGGGACGGAGACCCAGTACTTC
>TRBJ2-7|-|TRBV11-2|-
CASSSGVKDEQYF
TGTGCCAGCAGCTCGGGAGTGAAGGACGAGCAGTACTTC
>TRBJ2-3|TRBD1|TRBV6-1|-
CASIRHRGGTDTQYF
TGTGCCAGCATCCGGCACAGGGGGGGCACAGATACGCAGTATTTT
>TRBJ2-6|-|TRBV15|-
CATSKRGFGGANVLTF
TGTGCCACCAGCAAACGAGGGTTCGGTGGGGCCAACGTCCTGACTTTC
>TRBJ2-7|-|TRBV18|-
CASSPPGASYEQYF
TGTGCCAGCTCACCACCGGGGGCCTCCTACGAGCAGTACTTC
>TRBJ2-7|TRBD1|TRBV7-9|once
CASSHRDRATEQYF
TGTGCCAGCAGCCATCGGGACAGAGCCACGGAGCAGTACTTC
>TRBJ2-7|TRBD2|TRBV28|-
CASGSGRGYYEQYF
TGTGCCAGCGGGAGCGGGAGAGGCTATTACGAGCAGTACTTC
>TRBJ1-1|TRBD1|TRBV29-1|-
CSVAKTGWDTEAFF
TGCAGCGTGGCTAAGACAGGGTGGGACACTGAAGCTTTCTTT
>TRBJ1-5|TRBD1|TRBV6-5|-
CASRATGNQPQHF
TGTGCCAGCAGAGCGACAGGGAATCAGCCCCAGCATTTT
>TRBJ2-7|-|TRBV11-1|-
CASSLGSGSTFSYEQYF
TGTGCCAGCAGCTTAGGGTCGGGGAGCACCTTCTCCTACGAGCAGTACTTC
>TRBJ2-7|-|TRBV4-1|few
CASSEVETGTIHEQYF
TGCGCCAGCAGTGAAGTCGAGACAGGAACCATCCACGAGCAGTACTTC
>TRBJ1-4|TRBD1|TRBV30|-
CAWCLTGGLEKLFF
TGTGCCTGGTGTTTGACAGGGGGCCTGGAAAAACTGTTTTTT
>TRBJ2-4|-|TRBV21-1|-
CASRKSRVAKNIQYF
TGTGCCAGCAGAAAATCCAGGGTTGCCAAAAACATTCAGTACTTC
>TRBJ1-6|-|TRBV2|-
CASSGQYNSPLHF
TGTGCCAGCAGTGGGCAATATAATTCACCCCTCCACTTT
>TRBJ2-3|TRBD1|TRBV6-6|-
CASNRDRGTDTQYF
TGTGCCAGCAACCGGGACAGGGGCACAGATACGCAGTATTTT
>TRBJ1-2|-|TRBV5-1|once
CASSLLAGANYGYTF
TGCGCCAGCAGCTTGTTGGCAGGGGCTAACTATGGCTACACCTTC
>TRBJ2-5|TRBD1|TRBV18|-
CASSQRQGDKTQYF
TGTGCCAGCTCACAACGTCAGGGGGATAAGACCCAGTACTTC
>TRBJ2-7|-|TRBV7-9|-
CASSLSPEAQSGYEQYF
TGTGCCAGCAGCTTAAGCCCCGAAGCCCAGTCAGGATACGAGCAGTACTTC
>TRBJ1-5|TRBD1|TRBV2|-
CASTEGGLTGQPQHF
TGTGCCAGCACCGAAGGGGGCCTCACGGGTCAGCCCCAGCATTTT
>TRBJ2-7|-|TRBV4-3|-
CASSQDLSSYEQYF
TGCGCCAGCAGCCAAGATTTAAGTTCCTACGAGCAGTACTTC
>TRBJ2-6|-|TRBV27|-
CASSLSRGSYSGANVLTF
TGTGCCAGCAGTTTATCTCGCGGCAGCTACTCTGGGGCCAACGTCCTGACTTTC
>TRBJ1-2|-|TRBV6-4|-
CASSDDFHGYTF
TGTGCCAGCAGTGACGACTTCCATGGCTACACCTTC
>TRBJ2-7|TRBD2|TRBV7-2|-
CASSGGRSGTSAYEQYF
TGTGCCAGCAGCGGGGGTAGGTCAGGGACTAGCGCCTACGAGCAGTACTTC
>TRBJ1-1|-|TRBV4-1|-
CASSLQGILNTEAFF
TGCGCCAGCAGCCTGCAGGGTATTTTGAACACTGAAGCTTTCTTT